Listed below are T cell receptor beta chains from one sample, sequenced in a study of graft-versus-host responses after intestinal transplantation. Here immunoSEQ multiplex PCR was the method, and the copy in TCRdb shows in-frame clones only, minus some. The sample yields more than 15,000 clones, 60% to 85% seen once. The specimen comprised ileum tissue, sampled roughly 460 days after intestinal transplant. Source of these receptors: a human patient who received an intestinal transplant, so some T cells may come from the graft donor. The CDR3 runs from the conserved cysteine through the conserved F or W. Each record gives: V gene, clone size, J gene, D gene, CDR3 protein, CDR3 DNA. D genes are given only for firm matches. Only part of the rows carry a size: once, few, many, or a class if the clone is expanded.

TRBV27	NA	TRBJ2-7	TRBD1	CASSVNGQGYEQYF	TGTGCCAGCAGTGTAAACGGACAGGGCTACGAGCAGTACTTC
TRBV7-9	NA	TRBJ2-4	NA	CASSFQGPVPTKNIQYF	TGTGCCAGCAGCTTTCAGGGCCCAGTTCCCACCAAAAACATTCAGTACTTC
TRBV6-5	NA	TRBJ2-5	NA	CASSYGLGDRETQYF	TGTGCCAGCAGTTACGGGTTGGGGGATCGGGAGACCCAGTACTTC
TRBV5-1	few	TRBJ2-1	TRBD2	CASSTGLAGGRGEQFF	TGCGCCAGCAGCACCGGACTAGCGGGAGGGCGAGGTGAGCAGTTCTTC
TRBV29-1	NA	TRBJ2-5	TRBD2	CSVEGGTSGETQYF	TGCAGCGTTGAAGGAGGGACTAGCGGGGAGACCCAGTACTTC
TRBV18	NA	TRBJ1-1	TRBD1	CASSPPGGAEAFF	TGTGCCAGCTCACCGCCAGGGGGGGCTGAAGCTTTCTTT
TRBV6-1	few	TRBJ2-3	NA	CASRYREGEADTQYF	TGTGCCAGCAGGTACAGGGAAGGGGAAGCAGATACGCAGTATTTT
TRBV13	few	TRBJ2-1	NA	CASSLDLLAEQFF	TGTGCCAGCAGCTTGGACCTACTTGCGGAGCAGTTCTTC
TRBV5-1	NA	TRBJ1-5	NA	CASSPDMGAGQPQHF	TGCGCCAGCAGCCCGGATATGGGGGCGGGTCAGCCCCAGCATTTT
TRBV27	NA	TRBJ2-7	TRBD2	CATGAGLAGQYGQYF	TGTGCCACAGGCGCGGGACTAGCGGGTCAATACGGGCAGTACTTC